One T cell receptor (beta chain) is described in this entry. V was pared by 3 bases and J by 0 bases, with 14 bases between. The CDR3 consists of 16 residues. Germline CDR1 is LNHDA and CDR2 is SQIVND (reference sequence). This entry comes from a study of T cell responses to AZD1222 COVID-19 vaccine. Assay: immunoSEQ multiplex PCR; the TCRdb copy retains only in-frame clones and omits some. Here the sample spans about 160,000 clones, around 92% being singletons. This chain joins TRBV19 and TRBJ1-1, with unresolved D. The source is an adult in good health. The specimen was peripheral blood, collected on day 0 of MenACWY control vaccination. CDR3 sequence: CASSISQITMNTEAFF. The CDR3 DNA sequence: TGTGCCAGTAGTATTTCACAGATTACCATGAACACTGAAGCTTTCTTT.